The source of this T cell receptor beta chain is a study of blood T cell repertoires in COVID-19. This clone was counted only a few times. Different DNA sequences within this sample yield the same CDR3. TCRdb's table, derived via immunoSEQ multiplex PCR, lists solely in-frame clones and lacks some. The sample holds about 400,000 clones, roughly 90% seen once. This CDR3 has 13 residues. The ends were cut back, 4 bases at V and 1 base at J, with 7 bases in the middle. Germline CDR1 MNHEY, CDR2 SVGAGI. The sample was peripheral blood. The gene calls are TRBV6-5 and TRBJ1-1; the D is unclear. This TCR derives from an older woman with COVID-19, enrolled during active disease. The DNA of the CDR3 is TGTGCCAGCAGTTTACCGGGGAACACTGAAGCTTTCTTT. As protein: CASSLPGNTEAFF.